Listed below are T cell receptor beta chains from one sample, sequenced in a study of memory CD4+ T cells and cytomegalovirus serostatus. The protocol was immunoSEQ multiplex PCR, while the TCRdb copy is restricted to in-frame clones and leaves out a portion. This table has some 52,000 clones, about 78% appearing once. Sequencing input: memory CD4+ T cells from blood. The source is an adult in good health and CMV-seronegative. Each CDR3 is given with its conserved first and last residue. Each record gives: J gene, D gene, V gene, clone size, CDR3 protein, CDR3 DNA. The D gene is left open where the match is weak. Expanded clones get a size class; other rows say once, few or many, or leave the size out.

TRBJ2-7,.,TRBV2,.,CASGQGLVEQYF,TGTGCCAGCGGCCAGGGGCTAGTCGAGCAGTACTTC
TRBJ1-4,TRBD1,TRBV30,.,CAWSRTSTGQTEKLFF,TGTGCCTGGAGCCGAACGTCGACAGGGCAGACTGAAAAACTGTTTTTT
TRBJ1-2,.,TRBV5-4,.,CASSSDREYGYTF,TGTGCCAGCAGCTCGGACCGTGAATATGGCTACACCTTC
TRBJ2-7,TRBD1,TRBV7-8,.,CASSLLGQGLYEQYF,TGTGCCAGCAGCCTACTGGGACAGGGACTATACGAGCAGTACTTC
TRBJ1-1,.,TRBV6-1,.,CASSLNMVEAFF,TGTGCCAGCAGCCTAAATATGGTTGAAGCTTTCTTT
TRBJ1-3,.,TRBV30,.,CAWSVQVSGNTIYF,TGTGCCTGGAGTGTACAGGTCTCTGGAAACACCATATATTTT
TRBJ1-4,.,TRBV4-1,.,CASSLNAGPNEKLFF,TGCGCCAGCAGCCTCAACGCAGGGCCTAATGAAAAACTGTTTTTT
TRBJ1-4,.,TRBV7-8,.,CASSFRDTEKLFF,TGTGCCAGCAGCTTTAGGGACACCGAAAAACTGTTTTTT
TRBJ1-1,TRBD1,TRBV18,.,CASSPSKQGSTEAFF,TGTGCCAGCTCGCCGTCCAAACAGGGGAGCACTGAAGCTTTCTTT
TRBJ1-2,.,TRBV29-1,.,CSVANGVMDPSGYTF,TGCAGCGTTGCAAATGGGGTCATGGACCCGTCTGGCTACACCTTC
TRBJ1-2,.,TRBV5-1,.,CASSLEPTRCF,TGCGCCAGCAGCTTGGAACCCACCCGGTGCTTC
TRBJ1-6,.,TRBV7-2,.,CASSLQGSSYNSPLHF,TGTGCCAGCAGCTTACAGGGCAGCTCCTATAATTCACCCCTCCACTTT
TRBJ2-1,TRBD2,TRBV2,.,CASSKAGAYNEQFF,TGTGCCAGCAGTAAGGCGGGGGCCTACAATGAGCAGTTCTTC
TRBJ1-1,.,TRBV21-1,few,CASSGQGAKNTEAFF,TGTGCCAGCAGTGGGCAGGGGGCGAAGAACACTGAAGCTTTCTTT
TRBJ2-2,.,TRBV11-2,.,CASSLDRGELFF,TGTGCCAGCAGCTTAGATCGAGGGGAGCTGTTTTTT
TRBJ2-3,TRBD2,TRBV5-1,.,CASSLTGLAGGLGDTQYF,TGCGCCAGCAGCTTGACCGGTCTGGCGGGGGGGCTTGGAGATACGCAGTATTTT
TRBJ2-3,.,TRBV4-3,.,CASSQIWGDTQYF,TGCGCCAGCAGCCAAATATGGGGAGATACGCAGTATTTT
TRBJ1-5,TRBD1,TRBV10-3,.,CATQDRGANQPQHF,TGTGCCACCCAAGACAGGGGCGCCAATCAGCCCCAGCATTTT